These 5 T cell receptor beta chains came from one sample sequenced in a study of blood T cell repertoires in COVID-19. Profiling relied on immunoSEQ multiplex PCR, and the TCRdb table lists in-frame clones only, not all of them. This sample has about 170,000 clones, with around 93% found just once. The specimen was peripheral blood. All receptors derive from a woman aged 45-60 years with acute or convalescent COVID-19.

This chain uses TRBV5-1 with TRBJ2-5, with a weak D call TRBD2 (5 bases). CDR3 length: 16 residues. The V end lost 2 bases, the J end lost 8 bases, and 22 bases lay between the germline ends. CDR1 SGHRS and CDR2 YFSETQ come from the germline V gene. This chain's CDR3 is CASSFPPDQRRGTQYF. The CDR3 DNA is TGCGCCAGCAGCTTTCCCCCGGACCAGCGTCGGGGAACCCAGTACTTC.

The chain is built from TRBV3-1 (or the pseudogene TRBV3-2) and TRBJ1-4; TRBD1 aligns across 8 bases. Germline values: CDR1 LGHDT, CDR2 YNNKEL (reference sequence). With V trimmed by 6 bases and J by 10 bases, 10 bases remained unmatched. This CDR3 spans 14 amino acids. The CDR3 DNA follows: TGTGCCAGCAGTCAACGAGCACAGGGGGGAAAACTGTTTTTT. Its translation is CASSQRAQGGKLFF.

V usage is TRBV4-3 and J usage is TRBJ2-2, with 7 bases lining up with TRBD2. This CDR3 comprises 16 residues. The germline gives CDR1 LGHNA, CDR2 YSLEER. The ends lost 0 bases at V and 6 bases at J; junction bases unmatched: 7. The CDR3 loop is CASSQEREGRPGELFF. Written as DNA, the CDR3 is TGCGCCAGCAGCCAAGAGAGGGAGGGCCGTCCCGGGGAGCTGTTTTTT.

The chain has TRBV7-6 and TRBJ1-3; 8 bases match TRBD1. Trimming removed 5 bases from V and 0 bases from J; junction bases left unmatched: 12. This CDR3 has 18 residues. Germline values: CDR1 SGHVS, CDR2 FNYEAQ. CDR3: CASSQRFVTGDSGNTIYF. CDR3 nucleotides: TGTGCCAGCAGCCAGAGGTTCGTGACAGGGGACTCTGGAAACACCATATATTTT.

The rearrangement uses TRBV5-4 and TRBJ1-6, with D hard to call. V lost 0 bases and J 9 bases, leaving 13 bases between the germline ends. The germline V gene encodes CDR1 SGHNT and CDR2 YYREEE (reference sequence). This CDR3 is 15 amino acids long. CDR3 region: CASSLDSGLSSPLHF. The CDR3 nucleotides read TGTGCCAGCAGCTTGGACAGTGGTTTAAGTTCACCCCTCCACTTT.